This paragraph covers one T cell receptor (beta chain) sequence. Its specificity is unknown. A read error may produce the germline difference seen at one junction end. From germline, CDR1 is WNHNN and CDR2 SYGVQD (reference sequence). CDR3 length: 14 residues. This entry belongs to a study of cytomegalovirus exposure and HLA in healthy donors. Findings and caveats of the study: In a later analysis, HLA-C alleles had the fewest associated TCRs, DRB1 alleles the most. Later analysis identified around 15,000 TCR beta sequences associated with HLA alleles, using a false discovery rate threshold of 0.05.

The PCR made use of 60 Vbeta and 13 Jbeta primers. The data were produced by immunoSEQ multiplex PCR, yet TCRdb's version contains in-frame clones alone and is incomplete. The table has some 170,000 clones, 75% to 85% seen once. This TCR derives from a woman aged 18 to 35 in good health and CMV-seropositive. Specimen: PBMCs. This chain connects TRBV10-1 to TRBJ1-5, with 7 bases aligning to TRBD1. The CDR3 sequence: CASGDLTGNQPQHF. CDR3 DNA: TGCGCCAGCGGTGATCTGACAGGGAACCAGCCCCAGCATTTT.